The sequence of this TCR beta chain was determined in a study of T cell responses to AZD1222 COVID-19 vaccine. General observations from the study: Increases in Spike-specific TCR breadth and depth were seen after two AZD1222 doses. Donors in the cohort were predominantly white British and more often female, and clonal diversity was possibly underestimated. Sampling captured repertoires only after the peak T cell response.

Concerning this clone: What it binds is unknown.

Germline lookup yields CDR1 SGDLS and CDR2 YYNGEE. The CDR3 is 14 residues long. Trimming left V 4 bases short and J 1 base short, with 12 bases between. The data were produced by immunoSEQ multiplex PCR, yet TCRdb's version contains in-frame clones alone and is incomplete. Of approximately 200,000 clones in the sample, roughly 94% are singletons; the top ten hold about 1.5%. The chain is built from TRBV9 and TRBJ2-7; TRBD1 might be the D (6 bases). The sequencing here drew on peripheral blood, taken 28 days after the second dose of the MenACWY control vaccine. The clonotype was recovered from an adult who received the MenACWY meningococcal vaccine as a control. CDR3 DNA: TGTGCCAGCAGCCCGGGGACACAGTCCTACGAGCAGTACTTC. This encodes CASSPGTQSYEQYF.